The rows below give T cell receptor beta chains drawn from one sample of a study of blood T cell repertoires in COVID-19. The protocol was immunoSEQ multiplex PCR, while the TCRdb copy is restricted to in-frame clones and leaves out a portion. The sample contains 200,000 to 250,000 clones, more than 75% of which appear only once. The specimen was peripheral blood. These receptors all stem from a woman in her sixties or seventies with active or convalescent COVID-19. The CDR3 runs from the conserved cysteine through the conserved F or W. The D gene is left open where the match is weak.

d_gene	v_gene	j_gene	CDR3aa
NA	TRBV7-2	TRBJ1-2	CASSLGGRVDYGYTF
NA	TRBV5-1	TRBJ1-3	CASSLEIGNTIYF
TRBD1	TRBV7-2	TRBJ1-4	CASSWTGTTANEKLFF
TRBD1	TRBV11-2	TRBJ1-1	CASSKRQGGFF
NA	TRBV5-5	TRBJ2-7	CASSLGGTPTYEQYF
TRBD2	TRBV5-1	TRBJ2-3	CASSGGVTDTQYF
NA	TRBV2	TRBJ2-4	CASSEKGAGIQYF
TRBD1	TRBV4-3	TRBJ1-4	CASSLRHRGWIEKLFF
NA	TRBV5-6	TRBJ1-2	CASSPRGRGNLYGYTF
NA	TRBV24-1	TRBJ2-1	CATSDSVSVSYNEQFF
NA	TRBV7-7	TRBJ2-3	CASSNSPLSTDTQYF
TRBD1	TRBV5-1	TRBJ1-3	CASSFLAGTGGNTIYF
NA	TRBV18	TRBJ1-3	CASSPVAGNTIYF
TRBD1	TRBV5-1	TRBJ1-2	CASDDSPGGHGYTF
TRBD1	TRBV6-2/TRBV6-3	TRBJ1-4	CASSYGQGRRKGEKLFF
TRBD1	TRBV4-3	TRBJ2-3	CASSLTLDRGTDTQYF
TRBD1	TRBV5-1	TRBJ1-1	CASSSQTGAPYTEAFF
NA	TRBV18	TRBJ1-4	CASSEASDEKLFF
TRBD1	TRBV9	TRBJ1-2	CASSETGTGENGYTF
TRBD1	TRBV12-5	TRBJ1-4	CASGLGQGGMEKLFF
TRBD1	TRBV5-1	TRBJ2-3	CASSAGQGRVTQYF
TRBD1	TRBV7-2	TRBJ2-2	CASSEAGQGNTGELFF
TRBD1	TRBV6-5	TRBJ2-1	CASSYSGTGTYNEQFF
TRBD2	TRBV27	TRBJ2-7	CASSGTSGGASYEQYF
NA	TRBV2	TRBJ1-5	CASTFRRSGEGNQPQHF
NA	TRBV6-2/TRBV6-3	TRBJ2-7	CASSKQIPEQYF
NA	TRBV11-3	TRBJ1-3	CASSLTGAGNTIYF
NA	TRBV27	TRBJ1-5	CASSSPGQPQHF
NA	TRBV6-1	TRBJ1-3	CASSAPHGSSGNTIYF
TRBD1	TRBV7-8	TRBJ1-2	CASSLGDRSYGYTF
TRBD1	TRBV7-2	TRBJ1-1	CASSYQGGWNTEAFF
NA	TRBV7-9	TRBJ2-7	CASSSQMTGEQYF
NA	TRBV20-1	TRBJ2-7	CSASAGTFPYEQYF
NA	TRBV19	TRBJ1-6	CAASETARNSPLHF
TRBD1	TRBV9	TRBJ2-7	CASSVGPGQGSYEQYF
NA	TRBV6-5	TRBJ1-1	CASQFDPGTEAFF
NA	TRBV9	TRBJ1-3	CASSVSARRNRVSGNTIYF
NA	TRBV4-3	TRBJ2-3	CASSQGWGPTDTQYF
NA	TRBV18	TRBJ1-2	CASSPPSGVGNYGYTF
NA	TRBV18	TRBJ1-5	CASSPRGDNNQPQHF
NA	TRBV3-1/TRBV3-2	TRBJ2-1	CASSQDMAATRRWNEQFF
TRBD1	TRBV19	TRBJ1-2	CASSITGEYGYTF
NA	TRBV4-3	TRBJ1-4	CASSQDRGTNEKLFF
NA	TRBV10-2	TRBJ1-2	CASSEPPAGPSAEVNYGYTF
NA	TRBV4-1	TRBJ2-3	CASSQRDTSTDTQYF
TRBD1	TRBV18	TRBJ2-7	CASSLDRGGDEQYF
NA	TRBV4-3	TRBJ1-2	CASSSGTFNYGYTF
NA	TRBV7-2	TRBJ1-5	CASSPPKGASNQPQHF
NA	TRBV20-1	TRBJ1-5	CSASLGGKNQPQHF
NA	TRBV7-9	TRBJ1-2	CASSLAGDYGYTF
TRBD1	TRBV29-1	TRBJ2-3	CSVGWGQGASDTQYF
TRBD2	TRBV27	TRBJ2-3	CASSLTGGGYTDTQYF
TRBD1	TRBV19	TRBJ2-7	CASKGKQGQSSYEQYF
TRBD1	TRBV29-1	TRBJ2-5	CSVEEDRVKFETQYF
NA	TRBV30	TRBJ1-6	CAPRDSGSPLHF